The clone carrying this T cell receptor (beta chain) was seen at least ten times. These data belong to a study of read filtering for tumor transcriptome and immune sequencing. In germline, CDR1 is MNHNY, CDR2 SVGAGI (reference sequence). CDR3 length: 14 residues. Deletions cut 5 bases from V and 2 bases from J, with 10 bases between. The library was built from around 400 ng RNA with molecular barcoded adaptors for alpha/delta and beta/gamma chains. TCRdb called the reads again in MiXCR, with one record for every CDR3 protein. The sample yields 100,000 to 150,000 distinct CDR3 sequences, 10% to 15% seen once.

The sample was a population of CD138-negative cells sorted from bone marrow. The gene calls are TRBV6-6 and TRBJ1-5, with a tentative D call TRBD1 (5 bases). The sequence derives from a donor at least 40 years old with multiple myeloma. The CDR3 region has the DNA TGTGCCAGCAGTGAACTGGGGGGCAATCAGCCCCAGCATTTT. The encoded protein is CASSELGGNQPQHF.